A single sample is the source of the 4 T cell receptor beta chains below, sequenced in a study of identifying expanded T cells in peripheral blood. Sequenced by immunoSEQ multiplex PCR; TCRdb stores in-frame clones only, minus some. The table shows some 120,000 clones, with 84% occurring only once. Sequences were obtained from blood. The receptors were gathered from a person aged 18-70 years in good health.

CDR3 region: CASSSVGRTDTQYF. CDR3 DNA: TGCGCCAGCAGCTCGGTGGGGCGCACAGATACGCAGTATTTT. V gene TRBV5-1 combines with J gene TRBJ2-3; the D gene is possibly TRBD1 (5 bases). The length of the CDR3 is 14 residues. Trimming removed 3 bases at V and 1 base at J, with 9 bases between. CDR1 is SGHRS, CDR2 YFSETQ, per germline.

The V call is TRBV5-1, the J call TRBJ1-5; tentative D call: TRBD1 (5 bases). Germline-derived CDR1 and CDR2 are SGHRS and YFSETQ. The germline V and J ends were trimmed by 1 base and 6 bases, with 14 bases remaining between them. The CDR3 loop spans 15 amino acids. The CDR3 here is CASSLMGRLGQPQHF. The CDR3 bases are TGCGCCAGCAGCTTGATGGGACGACTCGGTCAGCCCCAGCATTTT.

The chain carries TRBV5-1 and TRBJ2-5; D is ambiguous. The CDR3 has 12 amino acids. Germline loops: CDR1 SGHRS, CDR2 YFSETQ. Trimming left V 4 bases short and J 2 bases short, with 6 bases between. CDR3 region: CASSKGQETQYF. The CDR3 bases are TGCGCCAGCAGCAAAGGGCAAGAGACCCAGTACTTC.

The V call is TRBV7-6, the J call TRBJ2-1; no firm D call. This CDR3 is built from 14 residues. With 1 base removed from V and 10 bases from J, the gap between germline ends came to 14 bases. Germline CDR1 reads SGHVS; CDR2 reads FNYEAQ. CDR3 region: CASSLGDVMGEQFF. The CDR3 DNA reads TGTGCCAGCAGCTTAGGTGACGTCATGGGGGAGCAGTTCTTC.